This T cell receptor (beta chain) is drawn from a study of T cells in Graves' hyperthyroidism and ophthalmopathy. Germline CDR1 MGHRA, CDR2 YSYEKL. The CDR3 contains 15 residues. V lost 4 bases and J lost 6, with 18 bases in between. RNA transcripts served as the template for amplifying TCR beta CDR3 regions. Primed by the HTBI set, a first-round RT-PCR was run on the TCR CDR3. TCRdb passed the multiplex PCR reads through MiXCR, listing each CDR3 protein once. The sample holds 250,000 to 300,000 distinct CDR3 sequences, approximately 12% seen once. The sequenced sample was blood. This sequence originates from a young woman with Graves' hyperthyroidism that later progressed to Graves' ophthalmopathy. The chain has TRBV4-1 and TRBJ1-2; D uncertain. In nucleotides, the CDR3 is TGCGCCAGCAGCCCCCGCGGTACAGAAACGCATGGCTACACCTTC. It codes for CASSPRGTETHGYTF.